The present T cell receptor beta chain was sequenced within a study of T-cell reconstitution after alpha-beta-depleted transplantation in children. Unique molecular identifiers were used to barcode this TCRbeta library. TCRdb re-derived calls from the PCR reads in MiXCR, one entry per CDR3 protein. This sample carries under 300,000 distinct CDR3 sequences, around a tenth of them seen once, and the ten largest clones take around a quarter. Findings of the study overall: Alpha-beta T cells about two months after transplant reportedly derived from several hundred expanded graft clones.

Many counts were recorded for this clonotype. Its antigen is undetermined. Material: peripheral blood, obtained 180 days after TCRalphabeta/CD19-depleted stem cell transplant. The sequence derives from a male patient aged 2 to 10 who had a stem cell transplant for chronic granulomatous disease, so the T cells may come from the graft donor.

The CDR3 loop is CASSLVVGSSAAPGQETQYF. The CDR3 DNA sequence: TGTGCCAGCAGCTTAGTTGTAGGATCTAGCGCGGCACCGGGTCAAGAGACCCAGTACTTC. The chain employs TRBV11-1 and TRBJ2-5, with D possibly matching TRBD2 (6 bases). The CDR3 spans 20 residues. V was trimmed by 1 base and J by 2 bases, leaving 26 bases between them. Per germline, CDR1 SGHAT and CDR2 FQDESV (reference sequence).